This T cell receptor (beta chain) was recovered during a study of T cell responses to AZD1222 COVID-19 vaccine. The CDR3 has 13 amino acids. Germline loops: CDR1 SGHTA, CDR2 FQGNSA. V lost 3 bases, J lost 2 bases, and 8 bases lay in between. Assay: immunoSEQ multiplex PCR; the TCRdb copy retains only in-frame clones and omits some. The sample records 140,000 to 150,000 clones, 91% being singletons. The chain carries TRBV7-2 and TRBJ2-7; D may be TRBD2 (5 bases). The specimen comprised peripheral blood, sampled 28 days after the second dose of the MenACWY control vaccine. The clonotype originates from an adult who received the MenACWY meningococcal vaccine as a control. CDR3 residues: CASSLDSTYEQYF. Written as DNA, the CDR3 is TGTGCCAGCAGCTTGGACTCTACCTACGAGCAGTACTTC.